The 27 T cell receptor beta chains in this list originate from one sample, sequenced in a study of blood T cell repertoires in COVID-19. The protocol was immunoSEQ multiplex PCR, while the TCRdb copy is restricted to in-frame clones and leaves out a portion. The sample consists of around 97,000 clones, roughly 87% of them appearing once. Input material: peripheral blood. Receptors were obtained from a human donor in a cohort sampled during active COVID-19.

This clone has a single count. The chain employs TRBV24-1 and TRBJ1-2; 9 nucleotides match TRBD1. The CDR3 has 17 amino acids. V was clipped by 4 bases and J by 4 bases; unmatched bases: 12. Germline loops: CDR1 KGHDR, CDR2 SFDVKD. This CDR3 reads CATSESTTGGAGYGYTF. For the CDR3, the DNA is TGTGCCACCAGTGAAAGCACTACAGGGGGCGCAGGCTATGGCTACACCTTC.

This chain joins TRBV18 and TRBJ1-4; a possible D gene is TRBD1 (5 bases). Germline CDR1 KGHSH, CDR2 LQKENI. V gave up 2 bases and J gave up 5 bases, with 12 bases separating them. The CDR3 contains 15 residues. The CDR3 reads CASSPRGRENEKLFF. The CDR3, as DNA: TGTGCCAGCTCACCAAGGGGCAGGGAAAATGAAAAACTGTTTTTT.

The CDR3 DNA reads TGTGCCAGCAGCTTTGGCGGCTCCTACGAGCAGTACTTC. Translated, it gives CASSFGGSYEQYF. The chain is built from TRBV11-1 and TRBJ2-7; D is unresolved. From germline, CDR1 is SGHAT and CDR2 FQDESV (reference sequence). This CDR3 has 13 amino acids. The ends were cut back, 3 bases at V and 0 bases at J, with 6 bases in the middle.

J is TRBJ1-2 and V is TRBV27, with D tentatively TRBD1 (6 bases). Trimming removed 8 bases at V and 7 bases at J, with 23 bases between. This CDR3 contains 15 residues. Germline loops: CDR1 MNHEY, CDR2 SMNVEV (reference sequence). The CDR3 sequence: CASGTGTTSWGGYTF. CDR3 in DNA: TGTGCCAGCGGAACCGGGACAACCTCTTGGGGTGGCTACACCTTC.

The CDR3 bases are TGTGCCAGCAGCCAACTCACGAAACACGGCGGTGACACCGGGGAGCTGTTTTTT. Translation: CASSQLTKHGGDTGELFF. The chain links TRBV14 to TRBJ2-2; D gene uncertain. The CDR3 is 18 amino acids. Trimming cost V 2 bases and J 3 bases, with 19 bases left between them. Per germline, CDR1 SGHDN and CDR2 FVKESK.

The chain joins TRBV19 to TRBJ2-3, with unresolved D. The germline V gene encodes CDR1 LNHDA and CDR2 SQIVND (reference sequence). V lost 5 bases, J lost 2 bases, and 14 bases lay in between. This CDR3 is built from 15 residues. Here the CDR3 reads CASSWAPEYTDTQYF. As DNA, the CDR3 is TGTGCCAGTAGTTGGGCGCCGGAATACACAGATACGCAGTATTTT.

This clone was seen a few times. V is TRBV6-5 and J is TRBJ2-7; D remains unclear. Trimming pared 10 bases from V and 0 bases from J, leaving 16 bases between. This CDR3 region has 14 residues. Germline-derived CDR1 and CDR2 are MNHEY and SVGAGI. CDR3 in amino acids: CATGLVRSSYEQYF. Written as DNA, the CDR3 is TGTGCCACGGGTCTTGTCCGAAGCTCCTACGAGCAGTACTTC.

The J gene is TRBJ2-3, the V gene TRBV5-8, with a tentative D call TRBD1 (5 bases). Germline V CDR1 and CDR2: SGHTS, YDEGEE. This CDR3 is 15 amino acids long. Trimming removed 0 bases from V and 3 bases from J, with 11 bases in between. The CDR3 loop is CASSLVVRVTDTQYF. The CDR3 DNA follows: TGTGCCAGCAGCTTGGTCGTCAGGGTAACAGATACGCAGTATTTT.

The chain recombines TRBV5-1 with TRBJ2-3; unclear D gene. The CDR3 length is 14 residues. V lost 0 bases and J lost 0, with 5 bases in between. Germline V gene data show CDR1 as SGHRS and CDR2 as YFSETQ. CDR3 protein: CASSLDPSTDTQYF. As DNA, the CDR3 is TGCGCCAGCAGCTTGGATCCTAGCACAGATACGCAGTATTTT.

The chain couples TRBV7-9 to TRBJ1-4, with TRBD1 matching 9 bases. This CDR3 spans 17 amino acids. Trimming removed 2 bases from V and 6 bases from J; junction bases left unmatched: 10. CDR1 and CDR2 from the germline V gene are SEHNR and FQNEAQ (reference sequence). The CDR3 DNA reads TGTGCCAGCAGCTTACCGGGACAGGGAGAAGTGCATGAAAAACTGTTTTTT. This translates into CASSLPGQGEVHEKLFF.

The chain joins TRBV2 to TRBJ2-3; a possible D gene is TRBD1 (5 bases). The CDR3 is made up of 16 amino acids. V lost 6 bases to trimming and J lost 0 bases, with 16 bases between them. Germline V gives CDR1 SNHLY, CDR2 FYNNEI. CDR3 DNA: TGTGCCAGCAGATGGGGCCAAGGGGCTAGCACAGATACGCAGTATTTT. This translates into CASRWGQGASTDTQYF.

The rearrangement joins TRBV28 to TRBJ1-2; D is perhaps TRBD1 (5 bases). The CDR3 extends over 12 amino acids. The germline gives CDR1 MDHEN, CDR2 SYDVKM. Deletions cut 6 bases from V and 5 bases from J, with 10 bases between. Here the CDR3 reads CASSRGGYGYTF. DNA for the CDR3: TGTGCCAGCAGCCGCGGGGGGTATGGCTACACCTTC.

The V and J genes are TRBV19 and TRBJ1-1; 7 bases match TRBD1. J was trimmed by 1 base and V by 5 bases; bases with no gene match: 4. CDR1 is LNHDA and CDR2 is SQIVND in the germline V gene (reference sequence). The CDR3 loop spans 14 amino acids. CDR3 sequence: CASSFDRENTEAFF. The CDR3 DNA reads TGTGCCAGTAGTTTCGACAGGGAGAACACTGAAGCTTTCTTT.

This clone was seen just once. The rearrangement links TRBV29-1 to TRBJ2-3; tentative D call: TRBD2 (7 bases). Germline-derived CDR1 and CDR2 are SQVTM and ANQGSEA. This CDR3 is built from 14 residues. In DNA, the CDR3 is TGCGCCGCCCTAGGGGGGGAGAGGACAGATACGCAGTATTTT. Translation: CAALGGERTDTQYF.

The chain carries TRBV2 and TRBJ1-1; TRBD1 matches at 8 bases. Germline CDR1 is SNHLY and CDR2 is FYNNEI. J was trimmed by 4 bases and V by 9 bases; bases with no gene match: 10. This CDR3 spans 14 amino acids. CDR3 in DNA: TGTGCCAGTACACAGCAGGGGGCGCGCACTGAAGCTTTCTTT. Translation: CASTQQGARTEAFF. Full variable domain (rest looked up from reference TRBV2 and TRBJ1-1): EPEVTQTPSHQVTQMGQEVILRCVPISNHLYFYWYRQILGQKVEFLVSFYNNEISEKSEIFDDQFSVERPDGSNFTLKIRSTKLEDSAMYFCASTQQGARTEAFFGQGTRLTVV.

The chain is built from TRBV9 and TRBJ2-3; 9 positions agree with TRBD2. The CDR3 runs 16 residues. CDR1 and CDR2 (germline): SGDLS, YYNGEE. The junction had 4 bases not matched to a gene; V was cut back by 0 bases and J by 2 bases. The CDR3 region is CASSVEGGGATDTQYF. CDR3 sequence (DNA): TGTGCCAGCAGCGTAGAAGGCGGGGGGGCCACAGATACGCAGTATTTT.

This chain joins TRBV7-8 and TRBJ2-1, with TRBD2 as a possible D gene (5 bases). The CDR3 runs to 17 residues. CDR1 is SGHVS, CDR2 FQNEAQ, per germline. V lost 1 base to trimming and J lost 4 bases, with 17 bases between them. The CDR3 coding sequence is TGTGCCAGCAGCTTAGAAAGTGGAGGTAATCCTTACAATGAGCAGTTCTTC. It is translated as CASSLESGGNPYNEQFF.

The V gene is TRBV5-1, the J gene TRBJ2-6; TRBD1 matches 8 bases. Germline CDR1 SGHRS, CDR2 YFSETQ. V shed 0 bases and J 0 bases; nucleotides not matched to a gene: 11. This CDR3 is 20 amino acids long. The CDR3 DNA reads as TGCGCCAGCAGCTTGGCGGCAGGGGGCAATCCACTCTCTGGGGCCAACGTCCTGACTTTC. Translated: CASSLAAGGNPLSGANVLTF.

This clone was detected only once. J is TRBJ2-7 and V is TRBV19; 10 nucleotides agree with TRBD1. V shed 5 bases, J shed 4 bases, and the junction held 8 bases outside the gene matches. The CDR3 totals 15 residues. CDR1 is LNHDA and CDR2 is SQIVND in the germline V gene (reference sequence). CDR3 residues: CASSALRDRGYEQYF. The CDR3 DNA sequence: TGTGCCAGTAGTGCACTCCGGGACAGGGGTTACGAGCAGTACTTC.

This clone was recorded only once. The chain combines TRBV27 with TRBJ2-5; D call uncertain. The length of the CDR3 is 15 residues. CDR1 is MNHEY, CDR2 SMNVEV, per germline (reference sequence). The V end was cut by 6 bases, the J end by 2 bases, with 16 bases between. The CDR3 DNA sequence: TGTGCCAGCAGCCGCCTGTCAGGTTCACAAGAGACCCAGTACTTC. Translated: CASSRLSGSQETQYF.

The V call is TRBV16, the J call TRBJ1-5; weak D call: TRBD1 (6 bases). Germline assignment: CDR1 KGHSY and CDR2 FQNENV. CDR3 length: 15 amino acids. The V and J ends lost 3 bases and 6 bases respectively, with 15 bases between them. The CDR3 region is CASSHGQSITQPQHF. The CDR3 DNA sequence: TGTGCCAGCAGCCACGGACAGTCGATTACTCAGCCCCAGCATTTT.

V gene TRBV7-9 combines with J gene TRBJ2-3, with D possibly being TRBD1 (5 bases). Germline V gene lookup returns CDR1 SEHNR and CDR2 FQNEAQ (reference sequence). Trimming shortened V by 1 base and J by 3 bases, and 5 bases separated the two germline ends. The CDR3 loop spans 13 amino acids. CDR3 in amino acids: CASSLGQTDTQYF. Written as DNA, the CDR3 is TGTGCCAGCAGCTTAGGACAGACAGATACGCAGTATTTT.

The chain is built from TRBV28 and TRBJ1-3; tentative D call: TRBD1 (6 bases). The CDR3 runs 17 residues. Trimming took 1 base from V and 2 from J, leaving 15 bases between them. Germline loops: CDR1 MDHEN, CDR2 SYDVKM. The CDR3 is CASSLFGQGMAGNTIYF. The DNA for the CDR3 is TGTGCCAGCAGTTTATTCGGGCAGGGGATGGCTGGAAACACCATATATTTT. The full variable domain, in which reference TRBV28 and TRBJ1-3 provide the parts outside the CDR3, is DVKVTQSSRYLVKRTGEKVFLECVQDMDHENMFWYRQDPGLGLRLIYFSYDVKMKEKGDIPEGYSVSREKKERFSLILESASTNQTSMYLCASSLFGQGMAGNTIYFGEGSWLTVV.

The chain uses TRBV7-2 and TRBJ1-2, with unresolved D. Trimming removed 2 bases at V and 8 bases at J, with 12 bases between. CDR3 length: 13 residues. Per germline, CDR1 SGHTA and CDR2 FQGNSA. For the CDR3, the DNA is TGTGCCAGCAGCTTATTTCGGGGATACGGCTACACCTTC. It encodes CASSLFRGYGYTF.

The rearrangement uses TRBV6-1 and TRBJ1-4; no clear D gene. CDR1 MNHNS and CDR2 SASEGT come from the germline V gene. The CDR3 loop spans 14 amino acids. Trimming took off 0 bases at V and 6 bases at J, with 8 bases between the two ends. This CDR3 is CASSEATKYEKLFF. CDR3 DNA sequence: TGTGCCAGCAGTGAAGCGACAAAGTATGAAAAACTGTTTTTT.

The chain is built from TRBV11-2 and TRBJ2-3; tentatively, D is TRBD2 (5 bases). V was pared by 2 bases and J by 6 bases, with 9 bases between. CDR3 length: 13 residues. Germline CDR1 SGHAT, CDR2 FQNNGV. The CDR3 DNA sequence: TGTGCCAGCAGCTTAATGACTACTGATACGCAGTATTTT. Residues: CASSLMTTDTQYF. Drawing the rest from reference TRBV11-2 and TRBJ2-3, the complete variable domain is EAGVAQSPRYKIIEKRQSVAFWCNPISGHATLYWYQQILGQGPKLLIQFQNNGVVDDSQLPKDRFSAERLKGVDSTLKIQPAKLEDSAVYLCASSLMTTDTQYFGPGTRLTVL.

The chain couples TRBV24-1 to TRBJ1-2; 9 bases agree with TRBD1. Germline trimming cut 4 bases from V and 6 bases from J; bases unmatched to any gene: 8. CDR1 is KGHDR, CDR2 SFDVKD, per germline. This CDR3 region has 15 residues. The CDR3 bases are TGTGCCACCAGTGACCCGACAGGGGGTAGTGATGGCTACACCTTC. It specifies CATSDPTGGSDGYTF.